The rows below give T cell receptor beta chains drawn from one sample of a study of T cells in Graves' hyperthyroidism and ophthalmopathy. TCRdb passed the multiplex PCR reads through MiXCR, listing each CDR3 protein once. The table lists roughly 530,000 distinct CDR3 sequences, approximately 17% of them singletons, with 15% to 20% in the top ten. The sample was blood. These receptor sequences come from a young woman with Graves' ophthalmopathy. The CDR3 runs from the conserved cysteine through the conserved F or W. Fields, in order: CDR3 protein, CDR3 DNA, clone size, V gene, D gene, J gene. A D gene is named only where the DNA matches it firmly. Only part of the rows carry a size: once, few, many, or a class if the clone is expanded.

CDR3 protein: CASSGEGYYEQYF
CDR3 DNA: TGTGCCAGCAGTGGAGAAGGATACTACGAGCAGTACTTC
clone size: many
V gene: TRBV2
D gene: .
J gene: TRBJ2-7

CDR3 protein: CASSYSGGGNSPLHF
CDR3 DNA: TGTGCCAGCAGTTACTCAGGAGGGGGAAATTCACCCCTCCACTTT
clone size: few
V gene: TRBV12-3/TRBV12-4
D gene: .
J gene: TRBJ1-6

CDR3 protein: CASSPSGYSNEQFF
CDR3 DNA: TGTGCCAGCAGCCCTAGCGGGTACAGCAATGAGCAGTTCTTC
clone size: .
V gene: TRBV6-1
D gene: TRBD2
J gene: TRBJ2-1

CDR3 protein: CASSQTGTNSNQPQHF
CDR3 DNA: TGTGCCAGCAGCCAGACCGGGACCAACAGCAATCAGCCCCAGCATTTT
clone size: many
V gene: TRBV3-1
D gene: .
J gene: TRBJ1-5

CDR3 protein: CASSEQTLGMGQYF
CDR3 DNA: TGTGCCAGCAGTGAACAGACCCTGGGCATGGGGCAGTACTTC
clone size: .
V gene: TRBV6-1
D gene: .
J gene: TRBJ2-7

CDR3 protein: CASSLGQTGGVPYEQYF
CDR3 DNA: TGTGCCAGCAGCTTAGGACAGACAGGGGGTGTTCCCTACGAGCAGTACTTC
clone size: many
V gene: TRBV11-2
D gene: TRBD1
J gene: TRBJ2-7

CDR3 protein: CSARDPSGESYEQYF
CDR3 DNA: TGCAGTGCTAGAGATCCTAGCGGGGAGTCCTACGAGCAGTACTTC
clone size: .
V gene: TRBV20-1
D gene: TRBD2
J gene: TRBJ2-7

CDR3 protein: CASTLGQGLSGGYTF
CDR3 DNA: TGTGCCAGCACCCTCGGACAGGGGTTGAGCGGTGGCTACACCTTC
clone size: many
V gene: TRBV28
D gene: TRBD1
J gene: TRBJ1-2

CDR3 protein: CASSLRMASPGNQPQHF
CDR3 DNA: TGCGCCAGCAGCCTCCGAATGGCCTCGCCGGGCAATCAGCCCCAGCATTTT
clone size: few
V gene: TRBV4-1
D gene: .
J gene: TRBJ1-5

CDR3 protein: CASSTSQGVAETQYF
CDR3 DNA: TGTGCCAGCAGTACCAGCCAGGGGGTCGCAGAGACCCAGTACTTC
clone size: many
V gene: TRBV28
D gene: TRBD1
J gene: TRBJ2-5

CDR3 protein: CASSLRVGNTEAFF
CDR3 DNA: TGTGCCAGCAGCTTACGCGTCGGAAACACTGAAGCTTTCTTT
clone size: many
V gene: TRBV11-2
D gene: .
J gene: TRBJ1-1

CDR3 protein: CASSYEGVTGEKLFF
CDR3 DNA: TGTGCCAGCAGTTACGAGGGGGTGACGGGTGAAAAACTGTTTTTT
clone size: .
V gene: TRBV6-6
D gene: .
J gene: TRBJ1-4

CDR3 protein: CASSSRVLNTEAFF
CDR3 DNA: TGTGCCAGCAGTTCCAGAGTGTTGAACACTGAAGCTTTCTTT
clone size: many
V gene: TRBV5-5
D gene: .
J gene: TRBJ1-1

CDR3 protein: CASSQVSGLADTQYF
CDR3 DNA: TGTGCCAGCAGCCAAGTGAGCGGCCTCGCAGATACGCAGTATTTT
clone size: many
V gene: TRBV3-1
D gene: .
J gene: TRBJ2-3

CDR3 protein: CASSPPGGAYSGNTIYF
CDR3 DNA: TGTGCCAGCTCACCACCGGGCGGGGCCTACTCTGGAAACACCATATATTTT
clone size: few
V gene: TRBV18
D gene: .
J gene: TRBJ1-3

CDR3 protein: CASSTGRDRGIGEQYF
CDR3 DNA: TGTGCCAGCAGCACCGGCCGCGACAGGGGGATCGGGGAGCAGTACTTC
clone size: .
V gene: TRBV5-4
D gene: TRBD1
J gene: TRBJ2-7

CDR3 protein: CASSKTGGINQPQHF
CDR3 DNA: TGTGCCAGCAGCAAAACAGGGGGGATCAATCAGCCCCAGCATTTT
clone size: .
V gene: TRBV7-9
D gene: TRBD1
J gene: TRBJ1-5

CDR3 protein: CSADKTGSPTEAFF
CDR3 DNA: TGCAGTGCTGACAAGACAGGGTCCCCCACTGAAGCTTTCTTT
clone size: few
V gene: TRBV20-1
D gene: TRBD1
J gene: TRBJ1-1

CDR3 protein: CASSEAGTGNTEAFF
CDR3 DNA: TGTGCCAGCAGTGAAGCCGGGACAGGGAACACTGAAGCTTTCTTT
clone size: many
V gene: TRBV6-1
D gene: TRBD1
J gene: TRBJ1-1

CDR3 protein: CASIDSEDTEAFF
CDR3 DNA: TGTGCCAGCATTGACAGCGAAGACACTGAAGCTTTCTTT
clone size: .
V gene: TRBV6-1
D gene: .
J gene: TRBJ1-1

CDR3 protein: CASSKGHFSYNEQFF
CDR3 DNA: TGTGCCAGTAGTAAAGGACACTTCTCCTACAATGAGCAGTTCTTC
clone size: few
V gene: TRBV19
D gene: .
J gene: TRBJ2-1

CDR3 protein: CASSSPGGRITDTQYF
CDR3 DNA: TGTGCCAGCAGCTCCCCTGGCGGGAGGATCACAGATACGCAGTATTTT
clone size: many
V gene: TRBV6-2/TRBV6-3
D gene: TRBD2
J gene: TRBJ2-3

CDR3 protein: CASKNVGEQFF
CDR3 DNA: TGTGCCAGCAAGAATGTGGGTGAGCAGTTCTTC
clone size: many
V gene: TRBV27
D gene: .
J gene: TRBJ2-1

CDR3 protein: CASSRTGADYEQYF
CDR3 DNA: TGTGCCAGCAGCCGGACAGGGGCAGACTACGAGCAGTACTTC
clone size: .
V gene: TRBV14
D gene: TRBD1
J gene: TRBJ2-7

CDR3 protein: CATSDISGYTGELFF
CDR3 DNA: TGTGCCACCAGTGACATTAGCGGATACACCGGGGAGCTGTTTTTT
clone size: .
V gene: TRBV24-1
D gene: .
J gene: TRBJ2-2

CDR3 protein: CAWSGATGELFF
CDR3 DNA: TGTGCCTGGAGTGGGGCCACCGGGGAGCTGTTTTTT
clone size: .
V gene: TRBV30
D gene: .
J gene: TRBJ2-2

CDR3 protein: CASSFSGEASNEQFF
CDR3 DNA: TGTGCCAGCAGTTTTAGCGGGGAGGCCTCTAATGAGCAGTTCTTC
clone size: few
V gene: TRBV6-1
D gene: TRBD2
J gene: TRBJ2-1

CDR3 protein: CASSYGPGNQPQHF
CDR3 DNA: TGTGCCAGCAGTTACGGCCCGGGCAATCAGCCCCAGCATTTT
clone size: few
V gene: TRBV28
D gene: .
J gene: TRBJ1-5

CDR3 protein: CAWGTGELFF
CDR3 DNA: TGTGCCTGGGGGACCGGGGAGCTGTTTTTT
clone size: few
V gene: TRBV30
D gene: .
J gene: TRBJ2-2

CDR3 protein: CSQQGRANYGYTF
CDR3 DNA: TGCAGTCAACAGGGTAGGGCTAACTATGGCTACACCTTC
clone size: many
V gene: TRBV20-1
D gene: .
J gene: TRBJ1-2

CDR3 protein: CASSEPGRGTEAFF
CDR3 DNA: TGTGCCAGCAGTGAACCGGGACGAGGCACTGAAGCTTTCTTT
clone size: many
V gene: TRBV6-1
D gene: .
J gene: TRBJ1-1

CDR3 protein: CASSVTGTGMREQFF
CDR3 DNA: TGTGCCAGCAGCGTAACCGGGACAGGAATGCGCGAGCAGTTCTTC
clone size: .
V gene: TRBV9
D gene: TRBD1
J gene: TRBJ2-1

CDR3 protein: CASSYPGTYEQYF
CDR3 DNA: TGTGCCAGCAGTTACCCTGGTACTTACGAGCAGTACTTC
clone size: .
V gene: TRBV6-9
D gene: .
J gene: TRBJ2-7

CDR3 protein: CASSPGTGGFSDTQYF
CDR3 DNA: TGTGCCAGCAGCCCGGGGACAGGGGGCTTTTCAGATACGCAGTATTTT
clone size: many
V gene: TRBV7-2
D gene: TRBD1
J gene: TRBJ2-3

CDR3 protein: CSAPPRNTEAFF
CDR3 DNA: TGCAGTGCCCCCCCCAGGAACACTGAAGCTTTCTTT
clone size: many
V gene: TRBV20-1
D gene: .
J gene: TRBJ1-1

CDR3 protein: CASAEDRAGGYTF
CDR3 DNA: TGTGCCAGCGCCGAGGACAGGGCGGGGGGCTACACCTTC
clone size: few
V gene: TRBV27
D gene: TRBD1
J gene: TRBJ1-2

CDR3 protein: CASSHVKDEQYF
CDR3 DNA: TGCGCCAGCAGCCATGTTAAGGATGAGCAGTACTTC
clone size: .
V gene: TRBV4-1
D gene: .
J gene: TRBJ2-7

CDR3 protein: CASKGQTNYGYTF
CDR3 DNA: TGTGCCAGCAAAGGACAGACTAACTATGGCTACACCTTC
clone size: few
V gene: TRBV3-1
D gene: .
J gene: TRBJ1-2

CDR3 protein: CASSYAGRAGYEQYF
CDR3 DNA: TGTGCCAGCAGTTACGCGGGGAGAGCCGGTTACGAGCAGTACTTC
clone size: few
V gene: TRBV6-5
D gene: .
J gene: TRBJ2-7

CDR3 protein: CASSFGDTIYF
CDR3 DNA: TGTGCCAGCAGTTTCGGGGACACCATATATTTT
clone size: .
V gene: TRBV12-3/TRBV12-4
D gene: .
J gene: TRBJ1-3

CDR3 protein: CASSPGAAYNSPLHF
CDR3 DNA: TGTGCCAGCTCCCCCGGGGCGGCCTATAATTCACCCCTCCACTTT
clone size: many
V gene: TRBV18
D gene: .
J gene: TRBJ1-6

CDR3 protein: CASSAQGQPANYGYTF
CDR3 DNA: TGTGCCAGCAGCGCCCAAGGACAGCCAGCTAACTATGGCTACACCTTC
clone size: many
V gene: TRBV11-2
D gene: .
J gene: TRBJ1-2

CDR3 protein: CASSRTETTNEKLFF
CDR3 DNA: TGTGCCAGCAGCCGGACCGAAACAACTAATGAAAAACTGTTTTTT
clone size: few
V gene: TRBV7-9
D gene: .
J gene: TRBJ1-4

CDR3 protein: CASSTGASGNTIYF
CDR3 DNA: TGTGCCAGCAGTACAGGAGCCTCTGGAAACACCATATATTTT
clone size: many
V gene: TRBV9
D gene: .
J gene: TRBJ1-3

CDR3 protein: CASSPLVGGWVNTEAFF
CDR3 DNA: TGTGCCAGTAGTCCCCTCGTCGGGGGATGGGTCAACACTGAAGCTTTCTTT
clone size: .
V gene: TRBV19
D gene: .
J gene: TRBJ1-1

CDR3 protein: CASSKVAGGPGDTQYF
CDR3 DNA: TGTGCCAGCAGCAAAGTAGCGGGAGGGCCCGGTGATACGCAGTATTTT
clone size: few
V gene: TRBV7-9
D gene: TRBD2
J gene: TRBJ2-3

CDR3 protein: CASSGVVGTGWADTQYF
CDR3 DNA: TGTGCCAGCAGTGGAGTCGTCGGGACAGGATGGGCAGATACGCAGTATTTT
clone size: many
V gene: TRBV25-1
D gene: TRBD1
J gene: TRBJ2-3

CDR3 protein: CASSGSGTDNNEQFF
CDR3 DNA: TGTGCCAGCAGCGGTTCCGGGACTGACAACAATGAGCAGTTCTTC
clone size: many
V gene: TRBV7-2
D gene: .
J gene: TRBJ2-1

CDR3 protein: CASSPPGGLHEQYF
CDR3 DNA: TGTGCCAGCAGTCCTCCTGGGGGGCTTCACGAGCAGTACTTC
clone size: few
V gene: TRBV6-1
D gene: .
J gene: TRBJ2-7

CDR3 protein: CASSDLDPYNGQYF
CDR3 DNA: TGTGCCAGCAGTGACCTGGATCCCTACAACGGGCAGTACTTC
clone size: .
V gene: TRBV6-1
D gene: .
J gene: TRBJ2-7

CDR3 protein: CASSLDATGGETQYF
CDR3 DNA: TGTGCCAGCAGCTTGGATGCGACAGGGGGAGAGACCCAGTACTTC
clone size: .
V gene: TRBV5-6
D gene: TRBD1
J gene: TRBJ2-5

CDR3 protein: CATSEHQGTAFF
CDR3 DNA: TGTGCCACCAGTGAACATCAGGGTACGGCTTTCTTT
clone size: .
V gene: TRBV24-1
D gene: .
J gene: TRBJ1-1

CDR3 protein: CSASRPSGSLGVQYF
CDR3 DNA: TGCAGTGCTAGCCGGCCTAGCGGGAGTCTTGGTGTGCAGTACTTC
clone size: few
V gene: TRBV20-1
D gene: TRBD2
J gene: TRBJ2-7

CDR3 protein: CATSRGPYEQYF
CDR3 DNA: TGTGCCACCAGCAGAGGTCCCTACGAGCAGTACTTC
clone size: .
V gene: TRBV15
D gene: .
J gene: TRBJ2-7